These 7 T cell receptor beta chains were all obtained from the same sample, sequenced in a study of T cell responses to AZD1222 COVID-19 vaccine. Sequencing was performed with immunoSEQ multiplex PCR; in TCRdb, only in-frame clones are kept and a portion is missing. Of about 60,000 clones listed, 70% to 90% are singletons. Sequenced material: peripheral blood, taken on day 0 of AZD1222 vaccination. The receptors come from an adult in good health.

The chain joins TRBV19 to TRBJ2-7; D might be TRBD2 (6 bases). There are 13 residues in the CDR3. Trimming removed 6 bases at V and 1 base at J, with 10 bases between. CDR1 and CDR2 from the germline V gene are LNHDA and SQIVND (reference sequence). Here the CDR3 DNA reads TGTGCCAGTAGGGGACTGACGTCCTACGAGCAGTACTTC. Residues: CASRGLTSYEQYF.

CDR3 bases: TGTGCCAGCAGTTCAGGACAGCAGTACGAGCAGTACTTC. The encoded protein is CASSSGQQYEQYF. This chain uses TRBV28 with TRBJ2-7, with D tentatively TRBD1 (6 bases). The germline gives CDR1 MDHEN, CDR2 SYDVKM. This CDR3 has 13 amino acids. The V and J ends lost 4 bases and 4 bases respectively, with 11 bases between them.

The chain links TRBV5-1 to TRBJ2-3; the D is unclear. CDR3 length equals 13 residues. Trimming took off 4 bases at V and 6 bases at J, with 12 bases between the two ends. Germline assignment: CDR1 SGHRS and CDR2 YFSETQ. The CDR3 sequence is CASSVAPGDTQYF. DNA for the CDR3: TGCGCCAGCAGCGTTGCGCCGGGCGATACGCAGTATTTT.

The CDR3 is CASSKQTGNNEQFF. The CDR3 bases are TGTGCCAGCAGTAAACAAACAGGGAACAATGAGCAGTTCTTC. The V call is TRBV28, the J call TRBJ2-1; a weak D match, TRBD1 (6 bases). The CDR3 runs 14 residues. Looked up from germline, CDR1 is MDHEN and CDR2 is SYDVKM. The V end was cut by 5 bases, the J end by 5 bases, with 13 bases between. The whole variable domain, remainder taken from reference TRBV28 and TRBJ2-1, is DVKVTQSSRYLVKRTGEKVFLECVQDMDHENMFWYRQDPGLGLRLIYFSYDVKMKEKGDIPEGYSVSREKKERFSLILESASTNQTSMYLCASSKQTGNNEQFFGPGTRLTVL.

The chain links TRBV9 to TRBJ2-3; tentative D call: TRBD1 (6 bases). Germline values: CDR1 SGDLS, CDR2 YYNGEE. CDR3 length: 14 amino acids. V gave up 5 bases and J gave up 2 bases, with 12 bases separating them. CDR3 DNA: TGTGCCAGCAGTTTACAGGGTTCCACAGATACGCAGTATTTT. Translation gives CASSLQGSTDTQYF.

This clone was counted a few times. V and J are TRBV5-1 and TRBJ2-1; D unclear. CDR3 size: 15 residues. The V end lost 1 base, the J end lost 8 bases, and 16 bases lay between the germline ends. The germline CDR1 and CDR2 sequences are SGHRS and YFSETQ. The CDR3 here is CASSLRPARQYEQFF. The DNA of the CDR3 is TGCGCCAGCAGCTTGAGGCCTGCTAGGCAGTATGAGCAGTTCTTC.

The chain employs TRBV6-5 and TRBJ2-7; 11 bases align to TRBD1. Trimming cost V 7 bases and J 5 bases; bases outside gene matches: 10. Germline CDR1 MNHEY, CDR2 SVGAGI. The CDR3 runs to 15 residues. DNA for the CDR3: TGTGCCAGCAACCCCGGGACAGGGGGGGTCCACGAGCAGTACTTC. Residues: CASNPGTGGVHEQYF.